This TCR beta chain was observed in a study of blood T cell repertoires in COVID-19. Study as a whole: The origin of the acute and convalescent COVID-19 samples was the United States, Italy and Spain. Sources were T cells, B-cell-depleted T cells, or PBMCs; the material itself was cDNA or gDNA.

Turning to this clone: Other DNA sequences in this sample translate to the same CDR3.

Method: immunoSEQ multiplex PCR; TCRdb's copy keeps in-frame clones and lacks some. The sample yields about 350,000 clones, more than 70% seen once. Followed longitudinally, the Seattle patients had been enrolled during active infection. The sample consisted of peripheral blood. This receptor was obtained from a woman aged 55-75 years with COVID-19, enrolled during active disease.

CDR3 nucleotide sequence: TGTGCCAGCAGCTTGACAGGTAGCAGGAACACTGAAGCTTTCTTT. Its protein is CASSLTGSRNTEAFF. This chain links TRBV7-3 with TRBJ1-1, with D possibly TRBD1 on 6 matching bases. CDR3 size: 15 residues. Germline CDR1 and CDR2: SGHTA and FQGTGA. V lost 3 bases, J lost 1 base, and 12 bases lay in between.